The next 25 T cell receptor beta chains were all read from a single sample in a study of monozygotic twins with cystic fibrosis. The method was immunoSEQ multiplex PCR; TCRdb's version includes in-frame clones alone and lacks a portion of them. This table has about 32,000 clones, roughly 90% appearing once. Sequenced input: blood. The receptors originated from a girl aged 2 to 10 with cystic fibrosis.

The chain is built from TRBV7-2 and TRBJ2-3, with D perhaps matching TRBD2 (6 bases). Germline V gene sequence: CDR1 SGHTA, CDR2 FQGNSA. The CDR3 length is 13 residues. With 6 bases removed from V and 4 bases from J, the gap between germline ends came to 11 bases. CDR3 amino acids: CASSRLVADTQYF. CDR3 nucleotide sequence: TGTGCCAGCAGTCGACTAGTGGCAGATACGCAGTATTTT.

The chain combines TRBV5-4 with TRBJ2-3; D unresolved. The germline CDR1 and CDR2 sequences are SGHNT and YYREEE (reference sequence). Trimming removed 2 bases at V and 0 bases at J, with 7 bases between. This CDR3 is 14 amino acids long. The CDR3 sequence is CASSFNPSTDTQYF. Here the CDR3 DNA reads TGTGCCAGCAGCTTCAACCCTAGCACAGATACGCAGTATTTT.

Written as DNA, the CDR3 is TGTGCCAGCTCTACCGGACAGGTCCGTGGAGGTCTTACCAAAAACATTCAGTACTTC. It is translated as CASSTGQVRGGLTKNIQYF. The V gene is TRBV19, the J gene TRBJ2-4; the match to TRBD1 covers 7 bases. The germline CDR1 and CDR2 sequences are LNHDA and SQIVND (reference sequence). The CDR3 is 19 amino acids. Trimming took 9 bases from V and 2 from J; bases not matched to a gene: 22.

The rearrangement links TRBV9 to TRBJ1-3, with D uncertain. The CDR3 is 16 residues long. Germline CDR1 SGDLS, CDR2 YYNGEE. With 7 bases removed from V and 0 bases from J, the gap between germline ends came to 17 bases. As DNA, the CDR3 is TGTGCCAGCGTCGGCACCTCTTTTGACTCTGGAAACACCATATATTTT. Translation: CASVGTSFDSGNTIYF.

DNA of the CDR3: TGTGCCAGCAGCTTGCCCAGGGGGGTGAACACTGAAGCTTTCTTT. Protein product: CASSLPRGVNTEAFF. V is TRBV9 and J is TRBJ1-1; the match to TRBD1 covers 7 bases. This CDR3 contains 15 residues. Per germline, CDR1 SGDLS and CDR2 YYNGEE. V lost 4 bases and J lost 0; bases outside the gene matches: 6.

The chain carries TRBV9 and TRBJ2-7; no clear D gene. V was trimmed by 0 bases and J by 4 bases, leaving 11 bases between them. This CDR3 has 14 amino acids. Germline V gene lookup returns CDR1 SGDLS and CDR2 YYNGEE. Here the CDR3 DNA reads TGTGCCAGCAGCGTAGGATATTCAGATTACGAGCAGTACTTC. Its protein product is CASSVGYSDYEQYF.

The chain is built from TRBV6-5 and TRBJ1-1; D not resolved. The CDR3 consists of 13 residues. Germline values: CDR1 MNHEY, CDR2 SVGAGI. V lost 8 bases to trimming and J lost 1 base, with 11 bases between them. CDR3 sequence reads: CASLLTENTEAFF. The CDR3 nucleotides read TGTGCCAGCTTATTGACTGAGAACACTGAAGCTTTCTTT.

This chain joins TRBV27 and TRBJ1-2; TRBD1 agrees at 8 bases. J gave up 3 bases and V 6 bases, and 6 bases lay outside the gene matches. Germline CDR1 reads MNHEY; CDR2 reads SMNVEV (reference sequence). This CDR3 spans 14 amino acids. The CDR3 bases are TGTGCCAGCAGACCCGGACAGGGCTACTATGGCTACACCTTC. Amino acids: CASRPGQGYYGYTF.

The V and J genes are TRBV19 and TRBJ2-3; TRBD1 agrees at 8 bases. J was trimmed by 1 base and V by 5 bases; bases with no gene match: 5. The CDR3 length is 15 residues. Germline loops: CDR1 LNHDA, CDR2 SQIVND (reference sequence). CDR3 region: CASSLTGVGTDTQYF. DNA of the CDR3: TGTGCCAGTAGTTTGACAGGGGTTGGCACAGATACGCAGTATTTT.

This sequence joins TRBV19 and TRBJ1-2; no reliable D call. From germline, CDR1 is LNHDA and CDR2 SQIVND (reference sequence). The CDR3 covers 14 residues. The V end lost 0 bases, the J end lost 4 bases, and 9 bases lay between the germline ends. As DNA, the CDR3 is TGTGCCAGTAGTATAGATCGAAGGCCCTATGGCTACACCTTC. Translation gives CASSIDRRPYGYTF.

The V call is TRBV6-5, the J call TRBJ2-7; D remains unclear. CDR3 length: 15 residues. V was cut by 6 bases and J by 0 bases, with 15 bases left in between. CDR1 and CDR2 (germline): MNHEY, SVGAGI. The CDR3, as DNA: TGTGCCAGCAGCCCTTCTCTGTACAGCTCCTACGAGCAGTACTTC. It encodes CASSPSLYSSYEQYF.

The chain carries TRBV19 and TRBJ2-1; TRBD1 or TRBD2 may be the D gene (6 bases each). Germline V lookup: CDR1 LNHDA, CDR2 SQIVND (reference sequence). This CDR3 region has 16 residues. The V end was cut by 3 bases, the J end by 1 base, with 13 bases between. CDR3 amino acids: CASSMGGHYSYNEQFF. The CDR3 coding sequence is TGTGCCAGTAGTATGGGGGGACATTATTCCTACAATGAGCAGTTCTTC.

The chain uses TRBV30 and TRBJ1-4; 10 bases align to TRBD1. CDR1 GTSNPN and CDR2 SVGIG come from the germline V gene (reference sequence). The CDR3 extends over 15 amino acids. Germline trimming cut 3 bases from V and 7 bases from J; bases unmatched to any gene: 8. In DNA, the CDR3 is TGTGCCTGGAGCTATCCGGGACAGGGGTTTGAAAAACTGTTTTTT. It encodes CAWSYPGQGFEKLFF.

The chain uses TRBV7-9 and TRBJ2-5, with TRBD1 matching over 8 bases. J lost 5 bases, V lost 5 bases, and 7 bases had no gene match. The CDR3 contains 14 residues. Germline loops: CDR1 SEHNR, CDR2 FQNEAQ (reference sequence). The CDR3 here is CASSPDRGSETQYF. CDR3 DNA: TGTGCCAGCAGCCCAGACAGGGGATCGGAGACCCAGTACTTC.

The chain links TRBV7-9 to TRBJ2-2, with 10 bases aligning to TRBD1. Germline V gene sequence: CDR1 SEHNR, CDR2 FQNEAQ (reference sequence). J was trimmed by 6 bases and V by 5 bases; bases with no gene match: 9. CDR3 size: 16 residues. The CDR3 loop reads CASSPSGQGYAGELFF. The CDR3 DNA is TGTGCCAGCAGCCCCTCGGGACAGGGGTATGCCGGGGAGCTGTTTTTT.

This clone was detected only once. V usage is TRBV10-2 and J usage is TRBJ1-1; D gene ambiguous. V lost 0 bases and J lost 0, with 5 bases in between. The CDR3 is made up of 14 amino acids. CDR1 is WSHSY, CDR2 SAAADI, per germline. CDR3 residues: CASSESDLNTEAFF. The CDR3 bases are TGCGCCAGCAGTGAGTCGGACCTGAACACTGAAGCTTTCTTT.

This rearrangement joins TRBV6-1 to TRBJ1-6, with D hard to call. The length of the CDR3 is 13 residues. Trimming stripped 10 bases from V and 7 bases from J, with 14 bases between. Germline V gene sequence: CDR1 MNHNS, CDR2 SASEGT. CDR3 region: CATTGAPNSPLHF. The CDR3 DNA follows: TGTGCCACCACCGGTGCCCCGAATTCACCCCTCCACTTT.

The genes are TRBV6-5 and TRBJ1-1; D is undetermined. The CDR3 is made up of 13 amino acids. CDR1 is MNHEY, CDR2 SVGAGI, per germline. V was shortened by 7 bases and J by 7 bases, with 16 bases between the two germline ends. The CDR3 spells CASTPPGRIEAFF. The CDR3, as DNA: TGTGCCAGCACCCCTCCCGGCCGGATTGAAGCTTTCTTT.

CDR3 in DNA: TGCAGTGCTAGGCGGGAGACCCAGTACTTC. Protein sequence: CSARRETQYF. This sequence joins TRBV20-1 and TRBJ2-5; no clear D. V lost 3 bases to trimming and J lost 5 bases, with 4 bases between them. Germline V lookup: CDR1 DFQATT, CDR2 SNEGSKA (reference sequence). The CDR3 contains 10 residues.

The chain carries TRBV30 and TRBJ2-7, with D possibly being TRBD2 (6 bases). This CDR3 is built from 16 residues. Trimming pared 0 bases from V and 4 bases from J, leaving 19 bases between. Germline V gene lookup returns CDR1 GTSNPN and CDR2 SVGIG (reference sequence). The CDR3 DNA is TGTGCCTGGAGTGTACGTAGGCCAGGGAGGTTGTACGAGCAGTACTTC. Amino acid sequence: CAWSVRRPGRLYEQYF.

This clone was counted a single time. CDR3 nucleotides: TGCGCCAGCAGCCAAGATCTTTCGGTCTCTGGCTACACCTTC. This gives the protein CASSQDLSVSGYTF. V usage is TRBV4-1 and J usage is TRBJ1-2; no reliable D call. Germline CDR1 reads MGHRA; CDR2 reads YSYEKL. The V end was cut by 0 bases, the J end by 7 bases, with 12 bases between. The CDR3 is 14 residues long.

This sequence joins TRBV30 and TRBJ2-3; TRBD2 matches 13 bases. With 5 bases clipped from V and 4 bases from J, the junction kept 3 bases outside the gene matches. The V gene's germline CDR1 is GTSNPN and CDR2 SVGIG (reference sequence). The CDR3 spans 14 residues. Here the CDR3 reads CAWQTSGGSDTQYF. The CDR3 DNA is TGTGCCTGGCAGACTAGCGGGGGGTCAGATACGCAGTATTTT.

This chain joins TRBV5-4 and TRBJ2-1; D is unresolved. Trimming stripped 1 base from V and 0 bases from J, with 11 bases between. CDR1 and CDR2 from the germline V gene are SGHNT and YYREEE (reference sequence). This CDR3 spans 16 amino acids. CDR3 bases: TGTGCCAGCAGCTTGAAGGATCCCCTCTCCTACAATGAGCAGTTCTTC. Protein sequence: CASSLKDPLSYNEQFF.

J is TRBJ2-1 and V is TRBV13; TRBD1 aligns across 8 bases. The CDR3 covers 15 residues. V shed 4 bases, J shed 8 bases, and the junction held 10 bases outside the gene matches. Germline CDR1 is PRHDT and CDR2 is FYEKMQ (reference sequence). The CDR3 region has the DNA TGTGCCAGCAGCTCCTCAGCAGGGGGCAGGGATGAGCAGTTCTTC. Its translation: CASSSSAGGRDEQFF.

The rearrangement uses TRBV10-3 and TRBJ2-7; D is perhaps TRBD1 (6 bases). Germline V lookup: CDR1 ENHRY, CDR2 SYGVKD. Trimming pared 6 bases from V and 1 base from J, leaving 7 bases between. There are 12 residues in the CDR3. CDR3 region: CAIRDRSYEQYF. DNA for the CDR3: TGTGCCATCAGGGACAGATCCTACGAGCAGTACTTC.